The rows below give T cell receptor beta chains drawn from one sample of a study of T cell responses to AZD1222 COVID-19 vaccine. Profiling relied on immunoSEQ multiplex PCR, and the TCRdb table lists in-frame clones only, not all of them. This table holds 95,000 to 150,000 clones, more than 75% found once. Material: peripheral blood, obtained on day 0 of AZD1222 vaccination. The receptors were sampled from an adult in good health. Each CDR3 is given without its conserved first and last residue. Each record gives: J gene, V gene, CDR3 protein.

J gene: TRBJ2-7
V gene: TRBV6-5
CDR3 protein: ASSYSKGRGPYEQY

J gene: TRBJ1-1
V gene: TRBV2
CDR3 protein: ASEGRLGGGAF

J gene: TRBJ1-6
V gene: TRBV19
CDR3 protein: ASSEGWGDSPLH

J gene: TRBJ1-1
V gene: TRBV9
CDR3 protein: ASSPPALPRNPEAF

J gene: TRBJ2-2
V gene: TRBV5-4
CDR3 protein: ASRVETGAGGELF

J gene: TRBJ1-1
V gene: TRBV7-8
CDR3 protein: ASSFFPVNTEAF

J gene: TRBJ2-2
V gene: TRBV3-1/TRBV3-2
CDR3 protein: ASSLAPGGELF

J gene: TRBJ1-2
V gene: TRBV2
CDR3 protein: AAGTGGGYGYT

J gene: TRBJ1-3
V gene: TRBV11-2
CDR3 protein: ASRLSLRGNTIY

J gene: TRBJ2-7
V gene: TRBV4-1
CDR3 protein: ASSPRVGQDYEQY

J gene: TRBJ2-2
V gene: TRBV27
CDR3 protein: ASSSNKNTGELF

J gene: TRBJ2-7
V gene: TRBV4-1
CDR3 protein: ASSQESEGIEQY

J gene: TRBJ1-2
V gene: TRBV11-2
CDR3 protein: ASSLSGSGYT

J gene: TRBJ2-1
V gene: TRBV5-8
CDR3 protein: ASSFRYQQF

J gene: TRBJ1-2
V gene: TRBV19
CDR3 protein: ASSPLSWTGTSWFYGYT

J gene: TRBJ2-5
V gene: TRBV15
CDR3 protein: ATSRDNAGAGETQY

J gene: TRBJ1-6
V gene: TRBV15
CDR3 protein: ATSREGENSPLH

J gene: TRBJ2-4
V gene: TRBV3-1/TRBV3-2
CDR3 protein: ASSQSELAKNIQY

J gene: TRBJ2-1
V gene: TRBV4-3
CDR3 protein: ASSQEGRGGPGDEQF

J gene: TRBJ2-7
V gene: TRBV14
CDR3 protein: ASSQDPIGAQSEQY

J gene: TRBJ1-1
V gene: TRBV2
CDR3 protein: ASSKEGTIEAF

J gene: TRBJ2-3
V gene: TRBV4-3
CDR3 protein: ASSQSTGADTQY

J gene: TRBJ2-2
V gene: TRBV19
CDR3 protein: ATQDRTETGELF

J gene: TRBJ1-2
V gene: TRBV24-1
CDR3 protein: ATSDLNRRSYT

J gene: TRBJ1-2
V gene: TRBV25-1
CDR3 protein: ASSARDRGPYGYT

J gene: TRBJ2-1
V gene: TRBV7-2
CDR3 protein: ASSLRSGYNEQF

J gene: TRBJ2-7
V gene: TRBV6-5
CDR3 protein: ASSYRDRGLYEQY

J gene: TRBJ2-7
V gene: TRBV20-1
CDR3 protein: SAGATYEQY

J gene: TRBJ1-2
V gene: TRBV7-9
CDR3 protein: ASSPSQNNYGYT

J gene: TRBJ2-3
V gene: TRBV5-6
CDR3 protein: ASSRTSPDTQY

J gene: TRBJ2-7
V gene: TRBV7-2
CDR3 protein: ASSTQTGGTYEQY

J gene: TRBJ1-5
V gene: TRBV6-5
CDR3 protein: ASSLEGYSNQPQH

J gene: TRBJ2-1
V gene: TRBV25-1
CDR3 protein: ARYGSHLFGEQF

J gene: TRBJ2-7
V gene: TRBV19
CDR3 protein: ASSPSSYEQY

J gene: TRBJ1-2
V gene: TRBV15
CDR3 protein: ATSRDLGQGNYGYT

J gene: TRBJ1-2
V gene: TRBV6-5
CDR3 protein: ASRREGGSGYT

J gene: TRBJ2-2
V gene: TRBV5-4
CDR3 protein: ASSLSSGANTGELF

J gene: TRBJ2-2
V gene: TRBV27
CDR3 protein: ASGGNTGELF

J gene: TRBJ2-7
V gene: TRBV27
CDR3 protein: ASSFLGQGDDEQY

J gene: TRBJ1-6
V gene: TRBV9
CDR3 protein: ASSAGTTLH

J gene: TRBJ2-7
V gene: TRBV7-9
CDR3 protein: ASSLGMDRDYEQY

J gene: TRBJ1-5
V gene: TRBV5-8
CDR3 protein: ASSVVGGPSNQPQH

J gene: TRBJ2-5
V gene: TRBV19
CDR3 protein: ASSGTTGRQETQY

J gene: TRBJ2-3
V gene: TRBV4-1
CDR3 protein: ASSQETGQGTQY

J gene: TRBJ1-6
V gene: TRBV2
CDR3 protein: ASSRTLLSPLH

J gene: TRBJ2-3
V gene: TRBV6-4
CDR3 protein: ASSDSERGATDTQY

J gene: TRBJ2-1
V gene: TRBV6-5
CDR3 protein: ASSPSGGVNEQF

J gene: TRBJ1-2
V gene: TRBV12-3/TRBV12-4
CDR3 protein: ASSLGENYGYT

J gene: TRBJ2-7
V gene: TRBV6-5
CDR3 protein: ASSPNSLKEQY